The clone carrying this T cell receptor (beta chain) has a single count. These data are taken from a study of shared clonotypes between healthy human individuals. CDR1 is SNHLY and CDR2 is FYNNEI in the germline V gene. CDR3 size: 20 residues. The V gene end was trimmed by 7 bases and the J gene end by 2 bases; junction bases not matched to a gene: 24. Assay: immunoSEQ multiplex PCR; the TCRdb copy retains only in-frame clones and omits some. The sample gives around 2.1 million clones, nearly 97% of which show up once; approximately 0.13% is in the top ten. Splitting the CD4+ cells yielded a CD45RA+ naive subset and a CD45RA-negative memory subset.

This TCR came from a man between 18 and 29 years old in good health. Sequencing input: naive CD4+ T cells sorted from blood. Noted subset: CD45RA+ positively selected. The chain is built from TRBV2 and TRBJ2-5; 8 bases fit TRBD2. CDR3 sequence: CASTTVDGLASFSTQETQYF. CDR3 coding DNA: TGTGCCAGCACCACCGTGGATGGACTAGCCTCATTCTCGACGCAAGAGACCCAGTACTTC.